This T cell receptor (beta chain) was documented in a study of T cell repertoires in cytomegalovirus infection. As for the study in general: Indications of both CMV infection and matching HLA type were provided by public TCR beta signatures.

CDR1 SGHTA and CDR2 FQGNSA come from the germline V gene. The CDR3 is 18 residues long. J lost 2 bases, V lost 2 bases, and 14 bases had no gene match. Each CDR3 protein is one row after TCRdb ran MiXCR on the reads. The table has roughly 150,000 distinct CDR3 sequences, more than 15% seen once. Overall study results and limits: There were carriers of CMV plus the relevant HLA, and cumulative public TCR beta family frequency identified them. Ex vivo responses were dominated by HLA-C-restricted CMV-specific TCR beta clonotypes.

This clonotype turned up a few times. Its antigen is not known. The receptor was isolated from a human donor in good health (CMV status not recorded). Some clones in this sample may be carry-over from other donors' samples. The rearrangement links TRBV7-2 to TRBJ1-2; TRBD1 matches at 7 bases. Input material: CD8+ T cells from PBMCs. The CDR3 DNA sequence: TGTGCCAGCAGCTTATTTCCGGCGGGGACAGAGCAAAACTATGGCTACACCTTC. It codes for CASSLFPAGTEQNYGYTF.